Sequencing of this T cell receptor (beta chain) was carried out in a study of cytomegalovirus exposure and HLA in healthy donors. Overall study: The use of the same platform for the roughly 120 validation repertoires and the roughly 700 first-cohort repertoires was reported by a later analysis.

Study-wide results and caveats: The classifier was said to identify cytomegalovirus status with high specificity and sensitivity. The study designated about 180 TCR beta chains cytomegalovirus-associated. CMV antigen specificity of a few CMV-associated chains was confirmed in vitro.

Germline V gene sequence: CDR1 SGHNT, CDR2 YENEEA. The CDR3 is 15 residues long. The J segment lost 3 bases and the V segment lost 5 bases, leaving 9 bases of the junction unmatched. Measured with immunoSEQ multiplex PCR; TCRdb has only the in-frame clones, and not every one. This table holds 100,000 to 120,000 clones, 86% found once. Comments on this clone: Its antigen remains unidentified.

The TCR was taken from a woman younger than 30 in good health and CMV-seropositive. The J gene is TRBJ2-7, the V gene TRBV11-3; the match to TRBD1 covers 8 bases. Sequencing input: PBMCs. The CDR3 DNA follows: TGTGCCAGCAGCCACAGGGGGGATAGGAACTACGAGCAGTACTTC. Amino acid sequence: CASSHRGDRNYEQYF. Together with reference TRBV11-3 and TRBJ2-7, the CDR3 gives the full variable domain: EAGVVQSPRYKIIEKKQPVAFWCNPISGHNTLYWYLQNLGQGPELLIRYENEEAVDDSQLPKDRFSAERLKGVDSTLKIQPAELGDSAVYLCASSHRGDRNYEQYFGPGTRLTVT.